The 30 T cell receptor beta chains in this list originate from one sample, sequenced in a study of identical twins. Each CDR3 protein gets one entry after TCRdb re-called the 5' RACE reads with MiXCR. The sample includes 450,000 to 500,000 distinct CDR3 sequences, 14% of them seen just once. These data also featured in a second study, about yellow fever vaccine responses in identical twins.

Specimen: CD4+ T cells sorted from blood. The receptor source for this set is a woman aged 18 to 35 in good health.

V and J are TRBV5-1 and TRBJ2-2; 8 bases fit TRBD1. Germline values: CDR1 SGHRS, CDR2 YFSETQ. The CDR3 covers 15 residues. The V gene end was trimmed by 4 bases and the J gene end by 6 bases; junction bases not matched to a gene: 8. The CDR3 coding sequence is TGCGCCAGCAGCCCGGACAGGGCAGGGGCCGGGGAGCTGTTTTTT. Translating it yields CASSPDRAGAGELFF.

In this sample, this clonotype turned up a few times. The chain links TRBV5-1 to TRBJ2-2; weak D call: TRBD2 (5 bases). V lost 2 bases and J 4 bases, leaving 12 bases between the germline ends. From germline, CDR1 is SGHRS and CDR2 YFSETQ. The CDR3 runs 15 residues. Here the CDR3 DNA reads TGCGCCAGCAGCTTATACGGGGAACCCACCGGGGAGCTGTTTTTT. It encodes CASSLYGEPTGELFF.

The chain has TRBV12-3 or TRBV12-4 and TRBJ2-7; no definite D call. The CDR3 is 13 residues long. V shed 3 bases and J shed 5 bases, with 11 bases lying between them. CDR3 DNA sequence: TGTGCCAGCAGTTTCCCTCGAAAAGACGAGCAGTACTTC. Protein product: CASSFPRKDEQYF.

This clonotype was counted only a few times. A read error may account for a junction end that differs from germline. J is TRBJ2-3 and V is TRBV20-1, with D possibly matching TRBD2 (7 bases). The CDR3 has 11 amino acids. CDR1 is DFQATT and CDR2 is SNEGSKA in the germline V gene (reference sequence). The CDR3 loop reads CSVRGGGTQYF. The CDR3 DNA is TGCAGTGTTAGAGGGGGGGGTACGCAGTATTTT.

This chain joins TRBV12-3 or TRBV12-4 and TRBJ2-3; 13 nucleotides line up with TRBD2. After removal of 6 bases from V and 4 bases from J, the junction contained 4 bases not matched to a gene. This CDR3 spans 15 amino acids. CDR3 in amino acids: CASRPTSGGPDTQYF. The CDR3 nucleotides read TGTGCCAGCAGACCGACTAGCGGGGGGCCAGATACGCAGTATTTT.

This clonotype has a count of ten or more. CDR3 loop: CATSRDTVSYEQYF. Here the CDR3 DNA reads TGTGCCACCAGCAGAGATACAGTCTCCTACGAGCAGTACTTC. The chain combines TRBV15 with TRBJ2-7; D is undetermined. Trimming removed 0 bases at V and 0 bases at J, with 6 bases between. CDR1 is LNHNV and CDR2 is YYDKDF in the germline V gene (reference sequence). The CDR3 has 14 residues.

In its sample, this clonotype was seen a few times. This rearrangement joins TRBV11-2 to TRBJ2-1; the match to TRBD1 covers 7 bases. Germline CDR1 is SGHAT and CDR2 is FQNNGV. CDR3 size: 15 residues. V trimming: 1 base; J trimming: 5 bases; junction bases outside the gene matches: 5. The CDR3 loop is CASSLVTGFHNEQFF. In DNA, the CDR3 is TGTGCCAGCAGCTTAGTGACAGGGTTCCACAATGAGCAGTTCTTC.

Many counts were recorded for this clonotype. This rearrangement joins TRBV5-1 to TRBJ2-2; TRBD2 matches 8 bases. Germline lookup yields CDR1 SGHRS and CDR2 YFSETQ. The CDR3 consists of 19 residues. V shed 1 base, J shed 4 bases, and the junction held 15 bases outside the gene matches. CDR3 residues: CASSLRPSQRGPGTGELFF. Written as DNA, the CDR3 is TGCGCCAGCAGCTTGCGCCCTTCCCAGCGGGGGCCCGGCACCGGGGAGCTGTTTTTT.

This clonotype was seen a handful of times. The chain joins TRBV12-3 or TRBV12-4 to TRBJ2-4; a possible D gene is TRBD2 (6 bases). Trimming left V 6 bases short and J 4 bases short, with 13 bases between. CDR3 size: 14 residues. CDR3 coding DNA: TGTGCCAGCAGCCCGGCGGGACTTAAAAACATTCAGTACTTC. Amino acids: CASSPAGLKNIQYF.

This chain connects TRBV11-2 to TRBJ2-7, with TRBD2 identical over 13 bases. The CDR3 runs to 17 residues. Germline values: CDR1 SGHAT, CDR2 FQNNGV. With 5 bases clipped from V and 2 bases from J, the junction kept 9 bases outside the gene matches. CDR3 sequence: CASSPAPGLAGTYEQYF. The DNA for the CDR3 is TGTGCCAGCAGCCCCGCCCCGGGACTAGCGGGGACCTACGAGCAGTACTTC.

V and J are TRBV5-1 and TRBJ2-7; D not resolved. CDR3 length equals 14 residues. Trimming took 4 bases from V and 4 from J, leaving 15 bases between them. The germline gives CDR1 SGHRS, CDR2 YFSETQ. The CDR3 nucleotides read TGCGCCAGCAGCGTGGTCCAACCCCCTTACGAGCAGTACTTC. The encoded protein is CASSVVQPPYEQYF.

This clonotype has at least ten counts. CDR3 sequence (DNA): TGCGCCAGCAGCTGGACCTCCCTAGTCGGAAACATTCAGTACTTC. Amino acids: CASSWTSLVGNIQYF. This sequence joins TRBV5-1 and TRBJ2-4; the D is unclear. Germline CDR1 and CDR2: SGHRS and YFSETQ. This CDR3 is 15 amino acids long. Trimming removed 3 bases from V and 6 bases from J, with 16 bases in between.

This clonotype was picked up a small number of times. V and J are TRBV20-1 and TRBJ2-1; TRBD2 matches at 8 bases. The J segment lost 0 bases and the V segment lost 5 bases, leaving 3 bases of the junction unmatched. Germline CDR1 is DFQATT and CDR2 is SNEGSKA (reference sequence). The CDR3 has 14 amino acids. The CDR3: CSAAGTSSYNEQFF. CDR3 bases: TGCAGTGCTGCCGGGACTAGCTCCTACAATGAGCAGTTCTTC.

This clonotype was counted many times. The chain combines TRBV7-3 with TRBJ2-3; D possibly uses TRBD1 or TRBD2 (6 bases each). Germline CDR1 and CDR2: SGHTA and FQGTGA. The CDR3 is 14 amino acids. With 3 bases removed from V and 6 bases from J, the gap between germline ends came to 13 bases. CDR3 residues: CASSFRGPMDTQYF. The CDR3 nucleotides read TGTGCCAGCAGCTTCCGGGGGCCGATGGATACGCAGTATTTT. Based on the CDR3 plus reference TRBV7-3 and TRBJ2-3, the full variable domain is GAGVSQTPSNKVTEKGKYVELRCDPISGHTALYWYRQSLGQGPEFLIYFQGTGAADDSGLPNDRFFAVRPEGSVSTLKIQRTERGDSAVYLCASSFRGPMDTQYFGPGTRLTVL.

The chain is built from TRBV7-2 and TRBJ2-3; 7 positions match TRBD2. The germline CDR1 and CDR2 sequences are SGHTA and FQGNSA. This CDR3 is 15 amino acids long. V was clipped by 6 bases and J by 1 base; unmatched bases: 7. The CDR3 DNA is TGTGCCAGCAGGAACGGGGGGTCCGGCACAGATACGCAGTATTTT. As protein: CASRNGGSGTDTQYF.

This clonotype was picked up a small number of times. The chain combines TRBV6-1 with TRBJ1-1; 9 nucleotides line up with TRBD1. The CDR3 contains 15 residues. V shed 5 bases and J 5 bases; nucleotides not matched to a gene: 9. The germline gives CDR1 MNHNS, CDR2 SASEGT. CDR3 DNA sequence: TGTGCCAGCAGTACATACCGGACAGGGGAAACTGAAGCTTTCTTT. Translating gives CASSTYRTGETEAFF.

This clonotype was counted many times. The chain employs TRBV7-9 and TRBJ1-2; perhaps TRBD1 as D (5 bases). The CDR3 is made up of 14 amino acids. The germline V gene encodes CDR1 SEHNR and CDR2 FQNEAQ (reference sequence). V was cut by 1 base and J by 4 bases, with 10 bases left in between. The CDR3 DNA follows: TGTGCCAGCAGCTTAGGGCAGGGCGGCTATGGCTACACCTTC. Translation: CASSLGQGGYGYTF.

The chain carries TRBV20-1 and TRBJ2-1, with TRBD2 as a possible D gene (6 bases). Germline V gene lookup returns CDR1 DFQATT and CDR2 SNEGSKA (reference sequence). The CDR3 totals 15 residues. This chain's CDR3 is CSSGQARGSYNEQFF. DNA of the CDR3: TGCAGCTCGGGCCAGGCGCGGGGCTCCTACAATGAGCAGTTCTTC.

The chain combines TRBV20-1 with TRBJ1-2; possible D gene TRBD1, 5 bases. CDR1 and CDR2 (germline): DFQATT, SNEGSKA (reference sequence). The CDR3 is made up of 14 amino acids. Trimming took 1 base from V and 5 from J, leaving 14 bases between them. The CDR3 DNA follows: TGCAGTGCTAGAGCCCGGGAGGGGCAGTATGGCTACACCTTC. This gives the protein CSARAREGQYGYTF.

This clonotype was observed many times. J is TRBJ2-3 and V is TRBV21-1; the DNA was not compared with TRBD2, the D call given in the table. TRBV21-1 is a pseudogene. The CDR3 consists of 17 residues. CDR3 loop: CASSKPERETVTDTQYF. DNA for the CDR3: TGTGCCAGCAGCAAACCAGAGCGGGAGACGGTCACAGATACGCAGTATTTT.

At least ten counts were recorded for this clonotype. The V gene is TRBV24-1, the J gene TRBJ2-7; 9 bases are a match to TRBD1. This CDR3 comprises 18 residues. V gave up 0 bases and J gave up 4 bases; unmatched junction bases: 12. CDR1 KGHDR and CDR2 SFDVKD come from the germline V gene. CDR3 protein: CATSDLDRGGGRRYEQYF. The CDR3 DNA follows: TGTGCCACCAGTGATTTGGACAGGGGGGGCGGTCGTCGGTACGAGCAGTACTTC.

The V gene is TRBV28, the J gene TRBJ2-7; D may correspond to TRBD1 or TRBD2 (5 bases each). V gave up 3 bases and J gave up 2 bases, with 11 bases separating them. The CDR3 totals 14 residues. Germline CDR1 MDHEN, CDR2 SYDVKM. The CDR3 DNA is TGTGCCAGCAGTTTCTCCGGGACCCCCTACGAGCAGTACTTC. This codes for CASSFSGTPYEQYF. The whole variable domain, remainder taken from reference TRBV28 and TRBJ2-7, is DVKVTQSSRYLVKRTGEKVFLECVQDMDHENMFWYRQDPGLGLRLIYFSYDVKMKEKGDIPEGYSVSREKKERFSLILESASTNQTSMYLCASSFSGTPYEQYFGPGTRLTVT.

This clonotype was counted ten times or more. The genes are TRBV15 and TRBJ2-7; D is perhaps TRBD2 (6 bases). Germline V gene lookup returns CDR1 LNHNV and CDR2 YYDKDF (reference sequence). Deletions cut 0 bases from V and 1 base from J, with 7 bases between. This CDR3 comprises 14 residues. In DNA form, the CDR3 reads TGTGCCACCAGCAGAGATAGCGGTTCCTACGAGCAGTACTTC. Its protein product is CATSRDSGSYEQYF.

This clonotype was detected a few times. V gene TRBV5-1 combines with J gene TRBJ2-1; D is ambiguous. The germline V gene has CDR1 SGHRS and CDR2 YFSETQ. V was clipped by 2 bases and J by 1 base, with 10 bases between them. The CDR3 is made up of 15 amino acids. The CDR3 reads CASSFFSESYNEQFF. In DNA form, the CDR3 reads TGCGCCAGCAGCTTTTTCTCGGAGTCCTACAATGAGCAGTTCTTC.

V usage is TRBV5-1 and J usage is TRBJ2-7; 7 bases map to TRBD1. There are 13 residues in the CDR3. CDR1 and CDR2 (germline): SGHRS, YFSETQ. V shed 3 bases and J 3 bases; nucleotides not matched to a gene: 3. The CDR3 DNA follows: TGCGCCAGCAGCTCGGGACAGCTCTACGAGCAGTACTTC. Translating it yields CASSSGQLYEQYF. Full variable domain (outside the CDR3, taken from reference TRBV5-1 and TRBJ2-7): KAGVTQTPRYLIKTRGQQVTLSCSPISGHRSVSWYQQTPGQGLQFLFEYFSETQRNKGNFPGRFSGRQFSNSRSEMNVSTLELGDSALYLCASSSGQLYEQYFGPGTRLTVT.

This clonotype was found a few times. The chain links TRBV6-2 or TRBV6-3 to TRBJ2-2; weak D call: TRBD1 (5 bases). The germline gives CDR1 MNHEY, CDR2 SVGEGT. Trimming removed 5 bases at V and 2 bases at J, with 15 bases between. CDR3 length: 16 residues. CDR3 DNA: TGTGCCAGCAGTCAATCCCCAGGGTTTAACACCGGGGAGCTGTTTTTT. Encoded protein: CASSQSPGFNTGELFF.

The rearrangement joins TRBV28 to TRBJ2-5; a weak D match, TRBD1 (6 bases). The CDR3 spans 19 residues. V was trimmed by 3 bases and J by 2 bases, leaving 25 bases between them. Germline CDR1 is MDHEN and CDR2 is SYDVKM. The CDR3, as DNA: TGTGCCAGCAGTTTTTTCCCGGTATCACAGGGTGTTGTGCAAGAGACCCAGTACTTC. Protein: CASSFFPVSQGVVQETQYF.

The chain recombines TRBV5-4 with TRBJ2-5, with D perhaps TRBD1 or TRBD2 (5 bases each). This CDR3 comprises 14 residues. The germline V gene encodes CDR1 SGHNT and CDR2 YYREEE (reference sequence). Trimming pared 4 bases from V and 5 bases from J, leaving 15 bases between. The chain's CDR3 is CASSPGQFRETQYF. The CDR3 nucleotides are TGTGCCAGCAGCCCGGGGCAGTTCAGGGAGACCCAGTACTTC.

This clonotype has a count of ten or more. In nucleotides, the CDR3 is TGTGCCATCAGCGGTGGGGCGGAGACCCAGTACTTC. It specifies CAISGGAETQYF. The chain has TRBV10-3 and TRBJ2-5; TRBD1 might be the D (5 bases). CDR1 ENHRY and CDR2 SYGVKD come from the germline V gene. Trimming removed 6 bases from V and 5 bases from J, with 10 bases in between. The CDR3 totals 12 residues.

There are a few counts of this clonotype. The gene calls are TRBV14 and TRBJ1-6; D is undetermined. Trimming removed 6 bases from V and 10 bases from J, with 13 bases in between. The CDR3 contains 13 residues. The V gene's germline CDR1 is SGHDN and CDR2 FVKESK. The CDR3 protein is CASSQRRGSPLHF. CDR3 bases: TGTGCCAGCAGTCAACGTCGAGGGTCACCCCTCCACTTT. Combining the CDR3 with reference TRBV14 and TRBJ1-6 gives the whole variable domain EAGVTQFPSHSVIEKGQTVTLRCDPISGHDNLYWYRRVMGKEIKFLLHFVKESKQDESGMPNNRFLAERTGGTYSTLKVQPAELEDSGVYFCASSQRRGSPLHFGNGTRLTVT.